This T cell receptor beta chain appears in the sequencing data of a study of T cells in Graves' hyperthyroidism and ophthalmopathy. As to this clonotype: This may stem from a read error, because a much larger clone lies one nucleotide away.

Amplified TCR beta CDR3 regions came from RNA transcripts. During a first-round RT-PCR of the TCR CDR3, the HTBI primer set was used. TCRdb reprocessed the multiplex PCR reads with MiXCR, giving one entry per CDR3 protein. The table shows approximately 500,000 distinct CDR3 sequences, with about 45% occurring only once. The specimen was peripheral blood or thyroid tissue (not recorded which). This clonotype was obtained from a woman between 18 and 30 years old with Graves' hyperthyroidism.

This CDR3 is CASSRTGRAGGHEQYF. The DNA of the CDR3 is TGCGCCAGCAGCCGGACAGGGAGAGCGGGAGGACACGAGCAGTACTTC. The chain carries TRBV4-3 and TRBJ2-7, with TRBD2 as a possible D gene (9 bases). The V end was cut by 4 bases, the J end by 5 bases, with 21 bases between. Germline CDR1 and CDR2: LGHNA and YSLEER. The CDR3 is made up of 16 amino acids.